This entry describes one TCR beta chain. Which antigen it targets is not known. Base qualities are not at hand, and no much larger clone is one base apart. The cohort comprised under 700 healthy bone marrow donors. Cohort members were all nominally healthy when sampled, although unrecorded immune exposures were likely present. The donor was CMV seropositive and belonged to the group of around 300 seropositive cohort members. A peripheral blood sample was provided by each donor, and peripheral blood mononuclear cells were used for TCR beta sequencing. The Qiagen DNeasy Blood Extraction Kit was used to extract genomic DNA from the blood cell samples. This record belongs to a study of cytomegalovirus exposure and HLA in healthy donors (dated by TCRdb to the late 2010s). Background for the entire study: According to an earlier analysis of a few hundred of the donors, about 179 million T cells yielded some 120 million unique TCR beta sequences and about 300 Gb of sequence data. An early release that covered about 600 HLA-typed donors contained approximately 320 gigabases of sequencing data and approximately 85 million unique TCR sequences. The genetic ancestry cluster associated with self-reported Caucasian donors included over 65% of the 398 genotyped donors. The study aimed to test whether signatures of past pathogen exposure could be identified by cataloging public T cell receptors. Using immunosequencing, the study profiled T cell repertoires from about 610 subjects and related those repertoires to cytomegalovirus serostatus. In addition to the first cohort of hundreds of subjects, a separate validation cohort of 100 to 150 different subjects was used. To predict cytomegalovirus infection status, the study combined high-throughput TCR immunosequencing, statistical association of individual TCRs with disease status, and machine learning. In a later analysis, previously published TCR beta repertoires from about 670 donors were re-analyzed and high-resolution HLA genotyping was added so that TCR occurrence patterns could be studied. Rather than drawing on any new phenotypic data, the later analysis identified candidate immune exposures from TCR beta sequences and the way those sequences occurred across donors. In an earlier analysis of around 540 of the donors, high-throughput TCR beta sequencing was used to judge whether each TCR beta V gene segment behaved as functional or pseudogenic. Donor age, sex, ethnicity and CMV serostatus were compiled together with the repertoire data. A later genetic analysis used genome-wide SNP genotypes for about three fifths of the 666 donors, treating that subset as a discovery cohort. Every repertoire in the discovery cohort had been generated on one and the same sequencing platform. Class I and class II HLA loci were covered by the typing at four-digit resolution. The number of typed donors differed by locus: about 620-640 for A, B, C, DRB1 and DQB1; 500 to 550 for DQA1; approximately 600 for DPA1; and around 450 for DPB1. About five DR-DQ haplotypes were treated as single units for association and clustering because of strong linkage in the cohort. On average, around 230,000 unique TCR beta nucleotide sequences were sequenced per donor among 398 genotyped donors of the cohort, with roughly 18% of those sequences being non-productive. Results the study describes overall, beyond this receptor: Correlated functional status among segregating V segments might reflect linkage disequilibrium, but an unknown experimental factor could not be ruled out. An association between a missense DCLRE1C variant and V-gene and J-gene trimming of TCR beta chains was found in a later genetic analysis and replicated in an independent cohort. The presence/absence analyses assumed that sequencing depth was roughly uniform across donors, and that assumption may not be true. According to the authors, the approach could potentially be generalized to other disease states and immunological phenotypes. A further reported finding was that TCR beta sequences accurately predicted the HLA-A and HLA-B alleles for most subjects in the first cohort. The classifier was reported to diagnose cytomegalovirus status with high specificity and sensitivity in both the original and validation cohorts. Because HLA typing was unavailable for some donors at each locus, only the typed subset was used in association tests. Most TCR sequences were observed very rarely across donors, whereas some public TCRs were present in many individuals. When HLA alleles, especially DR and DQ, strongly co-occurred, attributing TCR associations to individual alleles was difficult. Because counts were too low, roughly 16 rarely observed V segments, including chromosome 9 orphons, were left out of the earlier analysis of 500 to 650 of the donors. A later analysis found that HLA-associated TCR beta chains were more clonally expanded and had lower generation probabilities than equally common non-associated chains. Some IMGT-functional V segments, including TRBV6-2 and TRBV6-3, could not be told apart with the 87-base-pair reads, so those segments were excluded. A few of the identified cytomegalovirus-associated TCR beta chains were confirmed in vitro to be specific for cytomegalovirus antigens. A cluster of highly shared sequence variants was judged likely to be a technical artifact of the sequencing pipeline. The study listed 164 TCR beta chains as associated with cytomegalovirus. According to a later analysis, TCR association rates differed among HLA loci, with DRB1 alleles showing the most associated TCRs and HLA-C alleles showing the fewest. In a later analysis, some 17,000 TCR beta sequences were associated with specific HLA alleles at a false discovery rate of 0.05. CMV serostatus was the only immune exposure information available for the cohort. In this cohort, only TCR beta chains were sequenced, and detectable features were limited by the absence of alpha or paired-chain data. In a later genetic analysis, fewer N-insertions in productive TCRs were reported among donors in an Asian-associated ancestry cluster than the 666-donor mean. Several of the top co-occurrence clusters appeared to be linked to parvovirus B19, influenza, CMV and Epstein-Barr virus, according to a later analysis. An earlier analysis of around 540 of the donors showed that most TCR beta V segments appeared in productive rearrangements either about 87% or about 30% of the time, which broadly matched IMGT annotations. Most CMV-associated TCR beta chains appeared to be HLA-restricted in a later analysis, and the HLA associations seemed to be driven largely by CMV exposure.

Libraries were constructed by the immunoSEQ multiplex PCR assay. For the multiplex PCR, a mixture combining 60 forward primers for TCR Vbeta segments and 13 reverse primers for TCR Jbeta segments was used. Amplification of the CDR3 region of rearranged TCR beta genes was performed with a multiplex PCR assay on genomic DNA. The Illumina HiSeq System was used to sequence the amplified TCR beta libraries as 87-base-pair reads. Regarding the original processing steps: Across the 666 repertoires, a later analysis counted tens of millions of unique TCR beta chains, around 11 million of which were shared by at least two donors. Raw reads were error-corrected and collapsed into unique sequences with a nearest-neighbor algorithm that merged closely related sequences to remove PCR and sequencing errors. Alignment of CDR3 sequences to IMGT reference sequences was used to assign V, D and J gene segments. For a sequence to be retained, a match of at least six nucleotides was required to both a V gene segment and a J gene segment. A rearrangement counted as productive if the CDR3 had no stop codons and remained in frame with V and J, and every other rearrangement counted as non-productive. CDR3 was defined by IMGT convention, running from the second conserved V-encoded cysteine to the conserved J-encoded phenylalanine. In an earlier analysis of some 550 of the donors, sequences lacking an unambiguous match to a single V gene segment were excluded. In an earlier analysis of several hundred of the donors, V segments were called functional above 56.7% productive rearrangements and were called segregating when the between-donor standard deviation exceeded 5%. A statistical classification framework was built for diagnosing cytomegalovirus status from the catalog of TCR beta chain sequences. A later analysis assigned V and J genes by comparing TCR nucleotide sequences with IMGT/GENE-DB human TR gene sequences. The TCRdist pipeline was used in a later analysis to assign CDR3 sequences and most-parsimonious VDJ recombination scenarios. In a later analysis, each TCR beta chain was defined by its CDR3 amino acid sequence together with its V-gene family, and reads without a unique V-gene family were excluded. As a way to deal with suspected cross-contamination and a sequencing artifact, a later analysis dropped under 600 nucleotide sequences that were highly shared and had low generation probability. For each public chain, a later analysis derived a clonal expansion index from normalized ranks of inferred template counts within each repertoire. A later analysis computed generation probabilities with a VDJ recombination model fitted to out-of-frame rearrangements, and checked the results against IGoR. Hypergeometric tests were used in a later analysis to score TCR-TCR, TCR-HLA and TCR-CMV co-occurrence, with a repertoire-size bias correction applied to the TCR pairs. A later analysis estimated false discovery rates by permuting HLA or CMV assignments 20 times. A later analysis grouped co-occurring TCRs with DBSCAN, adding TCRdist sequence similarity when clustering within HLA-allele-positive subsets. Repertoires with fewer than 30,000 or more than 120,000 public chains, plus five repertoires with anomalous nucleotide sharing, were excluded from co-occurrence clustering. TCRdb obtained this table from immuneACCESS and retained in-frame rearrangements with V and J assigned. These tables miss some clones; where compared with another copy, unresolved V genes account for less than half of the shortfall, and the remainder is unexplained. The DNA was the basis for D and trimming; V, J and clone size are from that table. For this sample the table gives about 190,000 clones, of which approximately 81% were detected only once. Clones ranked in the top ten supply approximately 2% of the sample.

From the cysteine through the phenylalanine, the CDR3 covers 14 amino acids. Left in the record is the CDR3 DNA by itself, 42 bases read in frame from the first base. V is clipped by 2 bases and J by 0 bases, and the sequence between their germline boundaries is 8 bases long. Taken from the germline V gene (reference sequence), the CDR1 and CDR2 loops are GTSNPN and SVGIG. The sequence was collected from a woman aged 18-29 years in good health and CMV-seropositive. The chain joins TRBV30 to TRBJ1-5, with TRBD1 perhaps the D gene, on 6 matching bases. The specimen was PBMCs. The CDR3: CAWSRGISNQPQHF. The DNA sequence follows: TGTGCCTGGAGTAGGGGGATTAGCAATCAGCCCCAGCATTTT.